This entry lists 25 T cell receptor beta chains sequenced from one sample in a study of read filtering for tumor transcriptome and immune sequencing. This library used roughly 370 ng RNA and molecular barcoded adaptors spanning alpha/delta and beta/gamma chains. Each CDR3 protein is one row after TCRdb ran MiXCR on the reads. The sample includes about 24,000 distinct CDR3 sequences, around a fifth of them seen just once. Source material: a population of CD138-negative cells sorted from bone marrow. All receptors derive from a donor at least 40 years old with multiple myeloma.

A few counts support this clonotype. The V gene is TRBV2, the J gene TRBJ2-3; 8 bases agree with TRBD2. V gave up 8 bases and J gave up 5 bases; unmatched junction bases: 9. The CDR3 covers 14 residues. The germline gives CDR1 SNHLY, CDR2 FYNNEI. CDR3 loop: CASLAGGAGDTQYF. The CDR3, as DNA: TGTGCCAGCCTCGCCGGGGGGGCAGGAGATACGCAGTATTTT.

V usage is TRBV5-1 and J usage is TRBJ1-5; 7 positions match TRBD1. The V gene's germline CDR1 is SGHRS and CDR2 YFSETQ. Trimming cost V 2 bases and J 0 bases; bases outside gene matches: 14. The CDR3 has 19 amino acids. This chain's CDR3 is CASSFADRENCNSNQPQHF. CDR3 in DNA: TGCGCCAGCAGCTTCGCCGACAGGGAAAACTGCAATAGCAATCAGCCCCAGCATTTT.

The genes are TRBV9 and TRBJ2-2; 8 bases line up with TRBD2. The V gene end was trimmed by 4 bases and the J gene end by 10 bases; junction bases not matched to a gene: 6. Germline CDR1 and CDR2: SGDLS and YYNGEE. The CDR3 loop spans 13 amino acids. The CDR3: CASSFAGGLELFF. DNA for the CDR3: TGTGCCAGCAGCTTCGCGGGGGGCTTGGAGCTGTTTTTT. The whole variable domain, remainder taken from reference TRBV9 and TRBJ2-2, is DSGVTQTPKHLITATGQRVTLRCSPRSGDLSVYWYQQSLDQGLQFLIQYYNGEERAKGNILERFSAQQFPDLHSELNLSSLELGDSALYFCASSFAGGLELFFGEGSRLTVL.

The sample holds a few counts of this clonotype. V usage is TRBV20-1 and J usage is TRBJ2-7; D perhaps matches TRBD2 (7 bases). V lost 3 bases, J lost 9 bases, and 18 bases lay in between. The CDR3 consists of 13 residues. The V gene's germline CDR1 is DFQATT and CDR2 SNEGSKA (reference sequence). CDR3 sequence reads: CSASFEGGQVQYF. The DNA for the CDR3 is TGCAGTGCTAGTTTTGAGGGGGGGCAGGTGCAGTACTTC.

This clonotype was picked up many times. J is TRBJ1-1 and V is TRBV29-1; D may be TRBD1 (6 bases). The length of the CDR3 is 13 residues. Trimming stripped 5 bases from V and 7 bases from J, with 17 bases between. Germline V gene sequence: CDR1 SQVTM, CDR2 ANQGSEA. CDR3 sequence: CSVRSLWDIEAFF. CDR3 bases: TGCAGCGTTCGGAGCTTGTGGGACATTGAAGCTTTCTTT.

On this clonotype itself: Being one base from a much bigger clone, this may be a read error. This chain joins TRBV6-6 and TRBJ1-4; 10 bases line up with TRBD1. Germline CDR1 is MNHNY and CDR2 is SVGAGI (reference sequence). This CDR3 comprises 15 residues. The CDR3 loop reads CASSSRQGANEELFF. CDR3 DNA: TGTGCCAGCAGTTCTCGACAGGGGGCTAATGAAGAACTGTTTTTT.

This clonotype was seen more than once but under ten times. This chain uses TRBV5-1 with TRBJ2-1; 9 bases agree with TRBD1. V was clipped by 2 bases and J by 6 bases; unmatched bases: 6. Germline CDR1 is SGHRS and CDR2 is YFSETQ. This CDR3 is built from 15 residues. The CDR3 loop is CASSFTGTGSNEQFF. CDR3 sequence (DNA): TGCGCCAGCAGCTTCACCGGGACAGGGTCCAATGAGCAGTTCTTC.

This clonotype has at least ten counts. The rearrangement links TRBV14 to TRBJ1-4; D is ambiguous. From germline, CDR1 is SGHDN and CDR2 FVKESK. Trimming took 4 bases from V and 9 from J, leaving 15 bases between them. This CDR3 contains 14 residues. CDR3: CASSPIAGPQKLFF. In DNA form, the CDR3 reads TGTGCCAGCAGCCCCATCGCCGGACCCCAAAAACTGTTTTTT.

This clonotype was picked up many times. The gene calls are TRBV28 and TRBJ1-5, with D maybe TRBD1 (6 bases). The V gene lost 6 bases and the J gene lost 4 bases, with 10 bases spanning the gap. From germline, CDR1 is MDHEN and CDR2 SYDVKM. This CDR3 contains 13 residues. CDR3 protein: CASRDSLNQPQHF. DNA of the CDR3: TGTGCCAGCAGGGACAGCCTTAATCAGCCCCAGCATTTT.

Concerning this clonotype: A much larger clonotype is one base distant, so this may be a read error. The rearrangement uses TRBV27 and TRBJ1-1; D call uncertain. Trimming removed 4 bases at V and 7 bases at J, with 7 bases between. Germline V gives CDR1 MNHEY, CDR2 SMNVEV (reference sequence). This CDR3 is built from 11 residues. CDR3 nucleotides: TGTGCCAGCAGTTCCCACAATGAAGCTTTCTTT. It is translated as CASSSHNEAFF.

About this clonotype: This may be a read error: a much more frequent sequence differs by one nucleotide. This rearrangement joins TRBV4-2 to TRBJ1-1; the D is unclear. This CDR3 has 16 residues. Per germline, CDR1 LGHNA and CDR2 YNFKEQ. CDR3 sequence (DNA): TGTGCCAGCAGCCAAGCGCAGGTCGGGATGAACGCTGAAGCTTTCTTT. Translating it yields CASSQAQVGMNAEAFF.

As to this clonotype: This clone may be a read error of a much larger clone one base away. No conserved phenylalanine or tryptophan is present at the end of the CDR3, so a read error is the likely explanation. The chain carries TRBV29-1 and TRBJ2-3; tentatively, D is TRBD1 (6 bases). The V gene's germline CDR1 is SQVTM and CDR2 ANQGSEA. The CDR3 has 17 residues. The germline V and J ends were trimmed by 3 bases and 0 bases, with 19 bases remaining between them. The CDR3 reads CSVEGYREQLSTDTQYS. DNA of the CDR3: TGCAGCGTTGAGGGCTACAGGGAACAATTAAGCACAGATACGCAGTATTCT.

This clonotype was observed many times. The J gene is TRBJ1-3, the V gene TRBV29-1; D might be TRBD1 (5 bases). V lost 5 bases and J lost 1, with 6 bases in between. Germline CDR1 is SQVTM and CDR2 is ANQGSEA. The CDR3 spans 12 residues. Here the CDR3 DNA reads TGCAGCGTTAAGGGGTCTGGAAACACCATATATTTT. Encoded protein: CSVKGSGNTIYF.

This clonotype came up many times. The V call is TRBV5-1, the J call TRBJ2-7, with D possibly matching TRBD1 (6 bases). The CDR3 covers 14 residues. The V gene's germline CDR1 is SGHRS and CDR2 YFSETQ. The V end was cut by 4 bases, the J end by 6 bases, with 17 bases between. CDR3 in amino acids: CASSPGQNTGEQYF. The CDR3 bases are TGCGCCAGCAGCCCCGGACAGAATACGGGCGAGCAGTACTTC.

This clonotype was seen many times. The chain employs TRBV5-1 and TRBJ2-3; 9 bases are a match to TRBD2. Germline V gives CDR1 SGHRS, CDR2 YFSETQ. The V gene end was trimmed by 4 bases and the J gene end by 4 bases; junction bases not matched to a gene: 4. The CDR3 is 14 amino acids. CDR3 coding DNA: TGCGCCAGCAGCGGCGGGGGGGCGGCAGATACGCAGTATTTT. It specifies CASSGGGAADTQYF. Supplemented by reference TRBV5-1 and TRBJ2-3, the full variable domain reads KAGVTQTPRYLIKTRGQQVTLSCSPISGHRSVSWYQQTPGQGLQFLFEYFSETQRNKGNFPGRFSGRQFSNSRSEMNVSTLELGDSALYLCASSGGGAADTQYFGPGTRLTVL.

The table lists this clonotype with many counts. The genes are TRBV7-9 and TRBJ2-2; D unresolved. The CDR3 loop spans 11 amino acids. Trimming left V 3 bases short and J 10 bases short, with 6 bases between. The V gene's germline CDR1 is SEHNR and CDR2 FQNEAQ (reference sequence). The CDR3 region is CASSFRTELFF. CDR3 DNA sequence: TGTGCCAGCAGCTTTAGGACGGAGCTGTTTTTT. Looking up the rest from reference TRBV7-9 and TRBJ2-2 gives the full variable domain: DTGVSQNPRHKITKRGQNVTFRCDPISEHNRLYWYRQTLGQGPEFLTYFQNEAQLEKSRLLSDRFSAERPKGSFSTLEIQRTEQGDSAMYLCASSFRTELFFGEGSRLTVL.

This clonotype is medium-sized by share. This rearrangement joins TRBV6-5 to TRBJ2-1; possible D gene TRBD1, 5 bases. With 5 bases removed from V and 6 bases from J, the gap between germline ends came to 14 bases. The CDR3 has 14 amino acids. Germline-derived CDR1 and CDR2 are MNHEY and SVGAGI. CDR3 coding DNA: TGTGCCAGCAGTCAGGGAAAGACATTCAATGAGCAGTTCTTC. Amino acids: CASSQGKTFNEQFF.

Many counts were recorded for this clonotype. The gene calls are TRBV19 and TRBJ1-1; 9 bases align to TRBD1. The CDR3 length is 15 residues. In germline, CDR1 is LNHDA, CDR2 SQIVND (reference sequence). Unmatched junction bases numbered 8, after V lost 5 bases and J lost 4 bases. Written as DNA, the CDR3 is TGTGCCAGTAGTGCCCTACAGGGGGCGGGCACTGAAGCTTTCTTT. This codes for CASSALQGAGTEAFF.

This clonotype was detected many times. The CDR3 nucleotides are TGTGCCAGCAGCTTAGCGACAGGGATACGGAACACCGGGGAGCTGTTTTTT. It encodes CASSLATGIRNTGELFF. The gene calls are TRBV7-9 and TRBJ2-2; 7 bases agree with TRBD1. The CDR3 has 17 amino acids. The germline CDR1 and CDR2 sequences are SEHNR and FQNEAQ (reference sequence). With 0 bases clipped from V and 1 base from J, the junction kept 5 bases outside the gene matches.

This clonotype was seen at least ten times. The V gene is TRBV4-1, the J gene TRBJ2-2; 7 nucleotides align to TRBD2. Germline values: CDR1 MGHRA, CDR2 YSYEKL. The CDR3 loop spans 17 amino acids. V gave up 1 base and J gave up 7 bases; unmatched junction bases: 12. CDR3: CASSQGGRTRGIGELFF. The CDR3 bases are TGCGCCAGCAGCCAAGGGGGTAGGACTAGGGGTATCGGGGAGCTGTTTTTT.

This clonotype was counted at least ten times. This chain joins TRBV5-1 and TRBJ2-3; D gene ambiguous. Germline CDR1 reads SGHRS; CDR2 reads YFSETQ. This CDR3 has 14 residues. V was shortened by 2 bases and J by 2 bases, with 9 bases between the two germline ends. The CDR3 reads CASSLPMNTDTQYF. In DNA, the CDR3 is TGCGCCAGCAGCTTACCGATGAACACAGATACGCAGTATTTT.

This clonotype was seen at least ten times. This chain uses TRBV5-4 with TRBJ2-1; 8 bases line up with TRBD2. Germline assignment: CDR1 SGHNT and CDR2 YYREEE (reference sequence). V shed 4 bases and J 6 bases; nucleotides not matched to a gene: 15. The CDR3 spans 17 residues. CDR3 sequence: CASSQRVPGGAGNEQFF. The CDR3 nucleotides read TGTGCCAGCAGCCAACGAGTTCCGGGGGGGGCTGGCAATGAGCAGTTCTTC.

In the case of this clonotype: A read error may be the cause here, since a much bigger clone is one base away. This rearrangement joins TRBV11-3 to TRBJ2-2, with 7 bases aligning to TRBD2. The CDR3 covers 12 residues. CDR1 SGHNT and CDR2 YENEEA come from the germline V gene. The CDR3 reads CASSPGSGELSF. CDR3 in DNA: TGTGCCAGCAGCCCAGGGAGCGGGGAGCTGTCTTTT.

In its sample, this clonotype was seen many times. The J gene is TRBJ2-4, the V gene TRBV7-2, with TRBD2 matching 11 bases. Germline V gene data show CDR1 as SGHTA and CDR2 as FQGNSA. The CDR3 has 19 amino acids. V trimming: 1 base; J trimming: 0 bases; junction bases outside the gene matches: 8. Here the CDR3 reads CASSLGLAGGLLAKNIQYF. CDR3 DNA sequence: TGTGCCAGCAGCTTAGGGCTAGCGGGGGGTTTACTAGCCAAAAACATTCAGTACTTC.

This clonotype was counted ten times or more. The rearrangement links TRBV7-9 to TRBJ2-1; TRBD1 aligns across 10 bases. Germline lookup yields CDR1 SEHNR and CDR2 FQNEAQ (reference sequence). The CDR3 runs to 15 residues. After removal of 5 bases from V and 4 bases from J, the junction contained 5 bases not matched to a gene. This CDR3 reads CASSPRDRGYNEQFF. CDR3 DNA sequence: TGTGCCAGCAGCCCACGGGACAGGGGTTACAATGAGCAGTTCTTC.